This T cell receptor beta chain was found in a study of identical twins. The CDR3 sequence is 12 residues long. V was shortened by 5 bases and J by 9 bases, with 13 bases between the two germline ends. Germline lookup yields CDR1 MNHEY and CDR2 SVGEGT. TCRdb ran MiXCR on the 5' RACE reads and lists one entry per CDR3 protein. The data hold under 900,000 distinct CDR3 sequences, with 15% to 20% observed a single time. These same data were also listed under a study on T cells expressing NK-cell markers. That investigation notes: As a fraction of CD8+ T cells, dominant NKG2C+ clonotypes reached roughly 1.0-7.5% in six or seven donors. Expanded NKG2C+ T cell clones had unclear HCMV specificity.

This TCR was recovered from a woman aged 18-35 years in good health. The chain carries TRBV6-2 or TRBV6-3 and TRBJ1-1, with D possibly matching TRBD1 (5 bases). Sequencing was performed on PBMCs. CDR3 amino acids: CASSEPGLKAFF. CDR3 coding DNA: TGTGCCAGCAGTGAGCCGGGACTGAAAGCTTTCTTT.